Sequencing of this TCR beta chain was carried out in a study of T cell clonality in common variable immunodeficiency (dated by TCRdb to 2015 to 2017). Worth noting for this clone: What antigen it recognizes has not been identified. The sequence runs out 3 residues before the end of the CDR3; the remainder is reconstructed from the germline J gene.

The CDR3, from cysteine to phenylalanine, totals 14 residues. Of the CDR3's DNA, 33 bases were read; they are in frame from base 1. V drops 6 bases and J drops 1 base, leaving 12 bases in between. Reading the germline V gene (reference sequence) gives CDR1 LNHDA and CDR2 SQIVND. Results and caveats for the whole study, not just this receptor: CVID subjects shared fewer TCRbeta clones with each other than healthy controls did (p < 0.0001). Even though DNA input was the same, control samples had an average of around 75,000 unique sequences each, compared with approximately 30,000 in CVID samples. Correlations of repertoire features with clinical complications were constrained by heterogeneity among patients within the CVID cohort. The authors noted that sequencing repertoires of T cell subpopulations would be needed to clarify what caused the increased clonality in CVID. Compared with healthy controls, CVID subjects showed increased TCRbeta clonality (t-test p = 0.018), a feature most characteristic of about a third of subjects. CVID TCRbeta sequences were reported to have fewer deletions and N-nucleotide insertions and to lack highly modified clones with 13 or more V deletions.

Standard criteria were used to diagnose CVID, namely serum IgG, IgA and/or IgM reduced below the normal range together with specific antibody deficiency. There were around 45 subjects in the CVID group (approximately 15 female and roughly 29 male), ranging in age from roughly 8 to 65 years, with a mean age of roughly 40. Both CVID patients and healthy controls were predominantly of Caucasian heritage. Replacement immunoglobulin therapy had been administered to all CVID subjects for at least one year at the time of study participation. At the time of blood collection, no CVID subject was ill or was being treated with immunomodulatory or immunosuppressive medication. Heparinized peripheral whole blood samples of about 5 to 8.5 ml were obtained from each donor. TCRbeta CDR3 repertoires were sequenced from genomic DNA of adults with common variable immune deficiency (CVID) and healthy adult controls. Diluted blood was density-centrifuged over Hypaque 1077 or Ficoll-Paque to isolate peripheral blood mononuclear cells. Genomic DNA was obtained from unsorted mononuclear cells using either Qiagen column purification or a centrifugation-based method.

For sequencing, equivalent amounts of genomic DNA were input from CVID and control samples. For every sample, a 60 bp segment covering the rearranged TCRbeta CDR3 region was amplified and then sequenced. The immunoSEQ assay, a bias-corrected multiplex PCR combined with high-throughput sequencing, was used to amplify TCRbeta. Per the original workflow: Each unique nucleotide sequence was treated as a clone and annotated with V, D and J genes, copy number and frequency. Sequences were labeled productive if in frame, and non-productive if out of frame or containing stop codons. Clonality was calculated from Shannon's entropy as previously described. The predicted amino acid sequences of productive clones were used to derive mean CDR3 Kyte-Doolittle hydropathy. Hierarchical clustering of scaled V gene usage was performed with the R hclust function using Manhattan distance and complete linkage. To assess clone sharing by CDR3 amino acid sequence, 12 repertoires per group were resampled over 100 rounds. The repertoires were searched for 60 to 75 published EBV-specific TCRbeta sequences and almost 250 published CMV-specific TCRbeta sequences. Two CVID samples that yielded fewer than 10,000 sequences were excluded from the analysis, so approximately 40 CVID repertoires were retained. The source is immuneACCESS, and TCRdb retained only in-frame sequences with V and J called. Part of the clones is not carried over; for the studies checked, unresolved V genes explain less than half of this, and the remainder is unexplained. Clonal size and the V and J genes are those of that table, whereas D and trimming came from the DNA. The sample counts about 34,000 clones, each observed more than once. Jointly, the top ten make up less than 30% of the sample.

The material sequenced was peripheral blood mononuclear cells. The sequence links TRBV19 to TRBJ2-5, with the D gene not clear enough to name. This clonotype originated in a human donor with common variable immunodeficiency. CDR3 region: CASSNNDIQETQYF. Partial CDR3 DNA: TGTGCCAGTAGCAACAACGATATCCAAGAGACC.